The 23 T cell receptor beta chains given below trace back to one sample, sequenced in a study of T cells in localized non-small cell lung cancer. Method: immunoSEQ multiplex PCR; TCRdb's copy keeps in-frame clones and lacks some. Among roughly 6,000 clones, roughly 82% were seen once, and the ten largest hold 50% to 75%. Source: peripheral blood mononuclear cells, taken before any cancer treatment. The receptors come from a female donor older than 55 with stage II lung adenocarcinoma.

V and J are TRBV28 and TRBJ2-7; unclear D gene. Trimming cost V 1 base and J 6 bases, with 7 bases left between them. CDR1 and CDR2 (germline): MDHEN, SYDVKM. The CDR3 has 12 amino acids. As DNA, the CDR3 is TGTGCCAGCAGTTTATTTGGCGGCGAGCAGTACGTC. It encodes CASSLFGGEQYV.

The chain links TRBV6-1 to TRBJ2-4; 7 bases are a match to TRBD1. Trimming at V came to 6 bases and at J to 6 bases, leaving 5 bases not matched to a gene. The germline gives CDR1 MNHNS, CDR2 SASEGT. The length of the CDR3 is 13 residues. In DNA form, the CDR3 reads TGTGCCAGCAGAGTTAGACAGGGAAACATTCAGTACTTC. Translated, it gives CASRVRQGNIQYF.

The CDR3 here is CASSPTLSFANYGYTF. Written as DNA, the CDR3 is TGTGCCAGCAGCCCAACTTTATCGTTTGCTAACTATGGCTACACCTTC. The rearrangement joins TRBV11-2 to TRBJ1-2; D remains ambiguous. The CDR3 is made up of 16 amino acids. The V gene's germline CDR1 is SGHAT and CDR2 FQNNGV. Between the trimmed V and J ends, which lost 5 bases and 0 bases, there was a span of 16 bases.

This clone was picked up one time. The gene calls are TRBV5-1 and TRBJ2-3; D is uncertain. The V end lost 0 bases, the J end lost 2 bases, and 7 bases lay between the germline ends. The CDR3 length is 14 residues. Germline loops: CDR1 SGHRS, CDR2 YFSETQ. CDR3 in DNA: TGCGCCAGCAGCTTGGGGACCTACACAGATACGCAGTATTTT. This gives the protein CASSLGTYTDTQYF.

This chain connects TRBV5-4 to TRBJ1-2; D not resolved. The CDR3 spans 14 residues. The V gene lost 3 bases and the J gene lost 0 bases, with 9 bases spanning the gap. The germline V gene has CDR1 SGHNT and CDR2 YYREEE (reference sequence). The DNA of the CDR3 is TGTGCCAGCAGCTCGAACATCCCTAACTATGGCTACACCTTC. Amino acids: CASSSNIPNYGYTF.

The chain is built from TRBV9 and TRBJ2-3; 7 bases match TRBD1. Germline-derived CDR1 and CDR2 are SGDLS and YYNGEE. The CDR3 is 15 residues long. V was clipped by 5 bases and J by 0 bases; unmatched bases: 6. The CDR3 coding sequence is TGTGCCAGCAGTTACTTGACAGGGAGCACAGATACGCAGTATTTT. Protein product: CASSYLTGSTDTQYF.

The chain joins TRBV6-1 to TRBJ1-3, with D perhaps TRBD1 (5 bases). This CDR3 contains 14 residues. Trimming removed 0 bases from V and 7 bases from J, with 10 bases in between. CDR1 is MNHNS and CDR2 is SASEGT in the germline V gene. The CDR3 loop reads CASSEAEQANTIYF. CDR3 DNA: TGTGCCAGCAGTGAAGCGGAACAGGCGAACACCATATATTTT.

CDR3 protein: CASSRTGAGNTGELFF. CDR3 nucleotides: TGTGCCAGCAGTCGAACAGGGGCCGGGAACACCGGGGAGCTGTTTTTT. This sequence joins TRBV7-3 and TRBJ2-2; TRBD1 matches 7 bases. There are 16 residues in the CDR3. Trimming removed 6 bases from V and 1 base from J; junction bases left unmatched: 8. Germline V gene sequence: CDR1 SGHTA, CDR2 FQGTGA. Full variable domain (rest looked up from reference TRBV7-3 and TRBJ2-2): GAGVSQTPSNKVTEKGKYVELRCDPISGHTALYWYRQSLGQGPEFLIYFQGTGAADDSGLPNDRFFAVRPEGSVSTLKIQRTERGDSAVYLCASSRTGAGNTGELFFGEGSRLTVL.

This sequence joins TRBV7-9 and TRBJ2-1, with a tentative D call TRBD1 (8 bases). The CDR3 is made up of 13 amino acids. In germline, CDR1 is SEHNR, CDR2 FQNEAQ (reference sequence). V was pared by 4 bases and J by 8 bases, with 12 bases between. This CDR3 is CASSSTGGDEQFF. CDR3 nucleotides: TGTGCCAGCAGCTCAACAGGGGGGGATGAGCAGTTCTTC.

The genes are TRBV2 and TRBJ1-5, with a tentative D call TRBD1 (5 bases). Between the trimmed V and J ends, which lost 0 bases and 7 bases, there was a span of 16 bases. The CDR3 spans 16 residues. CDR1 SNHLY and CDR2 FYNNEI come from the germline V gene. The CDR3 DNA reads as TGTGCCAGCAGTGAAGCTGTTGGGGGGTCTGAACAGCCCCAGCATTTT. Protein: CASSEAVGGSEQPQHF. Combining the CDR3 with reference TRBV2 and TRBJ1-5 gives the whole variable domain EPEVTQTPSHQVTQMGQEVILRCVPISNHLYFYWYRQILGQKVEFLVSFYNNEISEKSEIFDDQFSVERPDGSNFTLKIRSTKLEDSAMYFCASSEAVGGSEQPQHFGDGTRLSIL.

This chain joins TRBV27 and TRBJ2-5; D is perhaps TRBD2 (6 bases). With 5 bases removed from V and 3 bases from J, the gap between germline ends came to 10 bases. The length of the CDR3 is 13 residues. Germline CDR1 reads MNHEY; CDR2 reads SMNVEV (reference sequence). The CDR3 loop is CASSQGLEETQYF. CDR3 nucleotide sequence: TGTGCCAGCAGTCAGGGACTTGAAGAGACCCAGTACTTC.

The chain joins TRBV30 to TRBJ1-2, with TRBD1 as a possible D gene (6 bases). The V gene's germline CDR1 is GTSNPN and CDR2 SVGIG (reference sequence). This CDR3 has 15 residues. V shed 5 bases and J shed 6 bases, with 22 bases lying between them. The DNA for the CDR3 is TGTGCCTGGGGTAACTCTTACCAGGGGAGAAATGGCTACACCTTC. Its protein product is CAWGNSYQGRNGYTF.

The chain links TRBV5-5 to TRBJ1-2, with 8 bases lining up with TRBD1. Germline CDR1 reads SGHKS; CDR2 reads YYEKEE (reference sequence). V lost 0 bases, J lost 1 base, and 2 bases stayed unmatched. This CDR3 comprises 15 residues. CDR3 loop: CASSLEGQGNYGYTF. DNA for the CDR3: TGTGCCAGCAGCTTGGAAGGACAGGGTAACTATGGCTACACCTTC.

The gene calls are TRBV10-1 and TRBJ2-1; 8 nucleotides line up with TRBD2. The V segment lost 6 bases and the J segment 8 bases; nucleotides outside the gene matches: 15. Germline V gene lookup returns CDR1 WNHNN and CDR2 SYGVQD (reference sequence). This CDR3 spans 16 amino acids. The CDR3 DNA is TGCGCCAGCAGCGACGGGCGTAGCGGGGCATTCGATGAGCAGTTCTTC. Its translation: CASSDGRSGAFDEQFF.

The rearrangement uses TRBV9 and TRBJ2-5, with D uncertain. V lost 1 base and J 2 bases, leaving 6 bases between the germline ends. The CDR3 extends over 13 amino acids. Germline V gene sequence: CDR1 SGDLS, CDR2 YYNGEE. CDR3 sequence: CASSVTDQETQYF. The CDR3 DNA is TGTGCCAGCAGCGTAACGGATCAAGAGACCCAGTACTTC. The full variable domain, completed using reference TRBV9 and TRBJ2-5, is DSGVTQTPKHLITATGQRVTLRCSPRSGDLSVYWYQQSLDQGLQFLIQYYNGEERAKGNILERFSAQQFPDLHSELNLSSLELGDSALYFCASSVTDQETQYFGPGTRLLVL.

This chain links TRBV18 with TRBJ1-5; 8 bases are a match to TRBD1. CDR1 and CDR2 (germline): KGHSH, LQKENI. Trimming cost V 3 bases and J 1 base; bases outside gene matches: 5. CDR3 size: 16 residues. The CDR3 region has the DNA TGTGCCAGCTCACCCGACAGGGGTTGGAGCAATCAGCCCCAGCATTTT. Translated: CASSPDRGWSNQPQHF.

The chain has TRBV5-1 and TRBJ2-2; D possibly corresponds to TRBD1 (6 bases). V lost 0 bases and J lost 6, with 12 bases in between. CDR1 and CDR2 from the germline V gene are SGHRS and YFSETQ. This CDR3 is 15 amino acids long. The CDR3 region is CASSLGTASAGELFF. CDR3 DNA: TGCGCCAGCAGCTTGGGGACAGCATCCGCCGGGGAGCTGTTTTTT.

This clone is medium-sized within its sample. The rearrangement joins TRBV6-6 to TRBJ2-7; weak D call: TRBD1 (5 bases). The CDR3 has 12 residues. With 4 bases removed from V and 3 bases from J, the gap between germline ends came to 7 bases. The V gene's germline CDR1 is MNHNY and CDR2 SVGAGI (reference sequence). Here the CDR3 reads CASSLDSYEQYV. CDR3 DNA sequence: TGTGCCAGCAGTTTAGACAGCTACGAGCAGTACGTC.

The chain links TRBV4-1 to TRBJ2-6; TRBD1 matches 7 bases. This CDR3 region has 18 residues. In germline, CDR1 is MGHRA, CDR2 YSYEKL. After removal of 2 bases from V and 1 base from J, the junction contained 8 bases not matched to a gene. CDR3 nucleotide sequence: TGCGCCAGCAGCCAACCCCGGGACAGAGTTTCTGGGGCCAACGTCCTGACTTTC. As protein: CASSQPRDRVSGANVLTF.

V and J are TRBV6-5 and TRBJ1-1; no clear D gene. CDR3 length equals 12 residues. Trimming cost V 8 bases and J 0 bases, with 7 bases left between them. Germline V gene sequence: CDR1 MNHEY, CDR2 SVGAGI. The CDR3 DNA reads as TGTGCCAGCCGGACCGTGAACACTGAAGCTTTCTTT. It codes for CASRTVNTEAFF.

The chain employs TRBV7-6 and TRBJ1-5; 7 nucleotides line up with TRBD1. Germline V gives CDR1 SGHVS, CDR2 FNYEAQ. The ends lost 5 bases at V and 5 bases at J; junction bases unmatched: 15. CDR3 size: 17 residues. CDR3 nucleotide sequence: TGTGCCAGCAGCGAATCATCCGGGACAGTGAACTATCAGCCCCAGCATTTT. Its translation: CASSESSGTVNYQPQHF.

CDR3: CASSPGDRRFYGYTF. In nucleotides, the CDR3 is TGCGCCAGCAGCCCGGGAGATCGCAGGTTCTATGGCTACACCTTC. The rearrangement links TRBV5-1 to TRBJ1-2; D call uncertain. Germline V gene data show CDR1 as SGHRS and CDR2 as YFSETQ. This CDR3 region has 15 residues. V shed 4 bases and J shed 4 bases, with 17 bases lying between them.

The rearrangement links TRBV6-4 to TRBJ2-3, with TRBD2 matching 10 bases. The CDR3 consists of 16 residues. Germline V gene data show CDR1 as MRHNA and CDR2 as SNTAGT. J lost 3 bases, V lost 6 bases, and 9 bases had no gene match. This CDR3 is CASSPAAGGPTDTQYF. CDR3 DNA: TGTGCCAGCAGCCCCGCAGCGGGGGGGCCAACAGATACGCAGTATTTT.